Listed here are 22 T cell receptor beta chains from one sample, sequenced in a study of graft-versus-host responses after intestinal transplantation. Libraries were prepared by immunoSEQ multiplex PCR; TCRdb keeps only in-frame clonotypes and omits some of them. The sample lists approximately 50,000 clones; less than 85% were seen once. These receptors have no known antigen. The sample consisted of unstimulated CD4+ T cells sorted from spleen or lymph node cells, taken before transplant. The receptors were gathered from a human donor who was the organ donor for an intestinal transplant.

This chain links TRBV7-2 with TRBJ2-1; 7 nucleotides agree with TRBD2. The V segment lost 5 bases and the J segment 4 bases; nucleotides outside the gene matches: 17. CDR1 is SGHTA, CDR2 FQGNSA, per germline. This CDR3 has 18 amino acids. As DNA, the CDR3 is TGTGCCAGCAGCCCGTGGGGCGGGAGAAGTATGGTATACAATGAGCAGTTCTTC. This codes for CASSPWGGRSMVYNEQFF. Filled out from reference TRBV7-2 and TRBJ2-1, the complete variable domain reads GAGVSQSPSNKVTEKGKDVELRCDPISGHTALYWYRQSLGQGLEFLIYFQGNSAPDKSGLPSDRFSAERTGGSVSTLTIQRTQQEDSAVYLCASSPWGGRSMVYNEQFFGPGTRLTVL.

The chain carries TRBV2 and TRBJ2-3; no reliable D call. Trimming stripped 8 bases from V and 6 bases from J, with 18 bases between. From germline, CDR1 is SNHLY and CDR2 FYNNEI. The CDR3 is 14 amino acids. The CDR3 loop reads CASGKRPGEDTQYF. CDR3 DNA: TGTGCCAGCGGGAAGCGTCCTGGTGAGGATACGCAGTATTTT. The full variable domain, rest sourced from reference TRBV2 and TRBJ2-3, is EPEVTQTPSHQVTQMGQEVILRCVPISNHLYFYWYRQILGQKVEFLVSFYNNEISEKSEIFDDQFSVERPDGSNFTLKIRSTKLEDSAMYFCASGKRPGEDTQYFGPGTRLTVL.

This chain links TRBV15 with TRBJ2-1; D tentatively reads TRBD1 or TRBD2 (5 bases each). This CDR3 region has 15 residues. V lost 5 bases and J 2 bases, leaving 13 bases between the germline ends. Germline CDR1 is LNHNV and CDR2 is YYDKDF (reference sequence). The CDR3 protein is CATSLGSGPYNEQFF. The CDR3 coding sequence is TGTGCCACCAGCTTAGGTTCGGGGCCCTACAATGAGCAGTTCTTC.

The chain couples TRBV5-1 to TRBJ2-1; 8 bases align to TRBD1. The CDR3 is 14 amino acids. V was clipped by 1 base and J by 3 bases; unmatched bases: 0. Germline assignment: CDR1 SGHRS and CDR2 YFSETQ. The CDR3 protein is CASSLTGGYNEQFF. CDR3 nucleotides: TGCGCCAGCAGCTTGACAGGGGGCTACAATGAGCAGTTCTTC.

This sequence joins TRBV14 and TRBJ2-2, with TRBD2 matching 9 bases. The CDR3 extends over 16 amino acids. The V gene's germline CDR1 is SGHDN and CDR2 FVKESK. The J segment lost 6 bases and the V segment lost 4 bases, leaving 9 bases of the junction unmatched. CDR3 in DNA: TGTGCCAGCAGCCCCACCCGCGGGGGGGCCCCCGGGGAGCTGTTTTTT. Its translation is CASSPTRGGAPGELFF.

This rearrangement joins TRBV7-2 to TRBJ2-5; D is undetermined. TRBJ2-7 explains the end of the DNA better; the J call may be wrong. CDR1 is SGHTA, CDR2 FQGNSA, per germline. The CDR3 sequence is 14 residues long. The CDR3, as DNA: TGTGCCAGCAGCTTCTTCGTTCCCCCCTACGAGCAGTACTTC. The encoded protein is CASSFFVPPYEQYF.

CDR3 sequence reads: CASSSGLAKDTQYF. The CDR3 DNA reads TGTGCCAGCAGCTCGGGACTAGCCAAAGATACGCAGTATTTT. The rearrangement uses TRBV7-2 and TRBJ2-3, with 9 bases aligning to TRBD2. The germline V gene has CDR1 SGHTA and CDR2 FQGNSA. V gave up 4 bases and J gave up 5 bases; unmatched junction bases: 4. This CDR3 comprises 14 residues.

The gene calls are TRBV25-1 and TRBJ2-1; 9 nucleotides align to TRBD2. The CDR3 runs to 14 residues. Germline CDR1 and CDR2: MGHDK and SYGVNS. The junction had 5 bases not matched to a gene; V was cut back by 5 bases and J by 6 bases. CDR3: CASSPFSGGNEQFF. CDR3 nucleotide sequence: TGTGCCAGCAGTCCTTTTAGCGGGGGCAATGAGCAGTTCTTC. Full variable domain (remainder filled in from reference TRBV25-1 and TRBJ2-1): EADIYQTPRYLVIGTGKKITLECSQTMGHDKMYWYQQDPGMELHLIHYSYGVNSTEKGDLSSESTVSRIRTEHFPLTLESARPSHTSQYLCASSPFSGGNEQFFGPGTRLTVL.

DNA of the CDR3: TGTGCCAGCAACCCGAGCTCCTATAATTCACCCCTCCACTTT. Encoded protein: CASNPSSYNSPLHF. This chain links TRBV6-5 with TRBJ1-6, with unresolved D. The CDR3 totals 14 residues. CDR1 is MNHEY, CDR2 SVGAGI, per germline. Trimming left V 7 bases short and J 0 bases short, with 7 bases between.

This clone was seen a handful of times. V and J are TRBV6-4 and TRBJ1-2, with D uncertain. This CDR3 comprises 10 residues. The ends were cut back, 8 bases at V and 3 bases at J, with 4 bases in the middle. CDR1 is MRHNA, CDR2 SNTAGT, per germline. The CDR3 loop is CASCYYGYTF. The CDR3 DNA sequence: TGTGCCAGCTGTTACTATGGCTACACCTTC.

This clone was counted between two and nine times. The rearrangement joins TRBV6-5 to TRBJ2-7, with D possibly TRBD1 on 6 matching bases. Trimming removed 0 bases from V and 0 bases from J, with 6 bases in between. Germline loops: CDR1 MNHEY, CDR2 SVGAGI. CDR3 length: 14 residues. The CDR3 loop is CASSYSGGSYEQYF. CDR3 sequence (DNA): TGTGCCAGCAGTTACTCAGGGGGCTCCTACGAGCAGTACTTC.

This rearrangement joins TRBV30 to TRBJ1-6, with D possibly TRBD1 on 5 matching bases. From germline, CDR1 is GTSNPN and CDR2 SVGIG (reference sequence). V shed 0 bases and J shed 5 bases, with 11 bases lying between them. This CDR3 has 15 amino acids. CDR3: CAWSVLIGDNSPLHF. The CDR3 DNA is TGTGCCTGGAGTGTATTGATAGGGGATAATTCACCCCTCCACTTT.

The rearrangement joins TRBV19 to TRBJ1-2; D gene uncertain. Germline V gene data show CDR1 as LNHDA and CDR2 as SQIVND (reference sequence). CDR3 size: 12 residues. V lost 6 bases to trimming and J lost 6 bases, with 11 bases between them. This CDR3 is CASSRTVDGYTF. The CDR3 nucleotides read TGTGCCAGTAGCAGGACCGTTGATGGCTACACCTTC. Full variable domain (remainder filled in from reference TRBV19 and TRBJ1-2): DGGITQSPKYLFRKEGQNVTLSCEQNLNHDAMYWYRQDPGQGLRLIYYSQIVNDFQKGDIAEGYSVSREKKESFPLTVTSAQKNPTAFYLCASSRTVDGYTFGSGTRLTVV.

V is TRBV12-5 and J is TRBJ2-5, with 14 bases matching TRBD2. The V gene's germline CDR1 is LGHNT and CDR2 FRNRAP. The CDR3 totals 17 residues. Trimming cost V 0 bases and J 1 base; bases outside gene matches: 1. Written as DNA, the CDR3 is TGTGCTAGTGGTTTGGTAGGGACTAGCGGGGGCCAAGAGACCCAGTACTTC. It encodes CASGLVGTSGGQETQYF.

The gene calls are TRBV11-3 and TRBJ1-1; D remains ambiguous. Germline CDR1 and CDR2: SGHNT and YENEEA. CDR3 size: 15 residues. The V end lost 2 bases, the J end lost 0 bases, and 10 bases lay between the germline ends. The chain's CDR3 is CASSLWIFMNTEAFF. CDR3 bases: TGTGCCAGCAGCTTATGGATCTTCATGAACACTGAAGCTTTCTTT.

The gene calls are TRBV7-2 and TRBJ2-3; TRBD2 agrees at 8 bases. From germline, CDR1 is SGHTA and CDR2 FQGNSA. Unmatched junction bases numbered 8, after V lost 0 bases and J lost 6 bases. The CDR3 sequence is 16 residues long. DNA for the CDR3: TGTGCCAGCAGCTTAGCCGGCGGGGGGCCTTCTGATACGCAGTATTTT. Translating gives CASSLAGGGPSDTQYF.

J is TRBJ1-2 and V is TRBV30, with 8 bases lining up with TRBD1. CDR3 length: 14 residues. The germline CDR1 and CDR2 sequences are GTSNPN and SVGIG (reference sequence). The ends lost 2 bases at V and 2 bases at J; junction bases unmatched: 4. Here the CDR3 DNA reads TGTGCCTGGAGTCTACCAGGGGGCAACTATGGCTACACCTTC. Encoded protein: CAWSLPGGNYGYTF.

The chain has TRBV7-9 and TRBJ2-7; 11 nucleotides agree with TRBD2. CDR1 and CDR2 (germline): SEHNR, FQNEAQ (reference sequence). V gave up 0 bases and J gave up 1 base; unmatched junction bases: 8. This CDR3 contains 18 residues. CDR3 coding DNA: TGTGCCAGCAGCTTAGCGATATCCCTAGCGGGGGGTTCCTACGAGCAGTACTTC. This gives the protein CASSLAISLAGGSYEQYF.

This clone appeared a single time. J is TRBJ2-3 and V is TRBV4-2, with D perhaps matching TRBD2 (5 bases). The CDR3 loop spans 15 amino acids. CDR1 LGHNA and CDR2 YNFKEQ come from the germline V gene. V lost 1 base and J 0 bases, leaving 8 bases between the germline ends. CDR3 amino acids: CASSQVAISTDTQYF. The CDR3 nucleotides read TGTGCCAGCAGCCAAGTAGCGATTAGCACAGATACGCAGTATTTT.

The rearrangement links TRBV5-6 to TRBJ2-3, with D possibly being TRBD1 (6 bases). Trimming removed 2 bases from V and 1 base from J, with 8 bases in between. This CDR3 region has 14 residues. From germline, CDR1 is SGHDT and CDR2 YYEEEE. This CDR3 reads CASSFRQGTDTQYF. The CDR3 DNA follows: TGTGCCAGCAGCTTCCGACAGGGCACAGATACGCAGTATTTT.

The rearrangement joins TRBV5-1 to TRBJ2-3; 12 positions match TRBD2. The CDR3 extends over 16 amino acids. J gave up 5 bases and V 4 bases, and 8 bases lay outside the gene matches. The germline V gene encodes CDR1 SGHRS and CDR2 YFSETQ. The CDR3, as DNA: TGCGCCAGCAGCATCGGGACTAGCGGGTTGGGAGATACGCAGTATTTT. Translation: CASSIGTSGLGDTQYF.

This clone was found a few times. The chain links TRBV6-1 to TRBJ2-2, with a weak D call TRBD2 (7 bases). With 4 bases removed from V and 7 bases from J, the gap between germline ends came to 16 bases. From germline, CDR1 is MNHNS and CDR2 SASEGT. CDR3 length: 15 amino acids. The CDR3 region has the DNA TGTGCCAGCAGTGCCTTGGGGGGGCTAGGCGGGGAGCTGTTTTTT. This translates into CASSALGGLGGELFF.